The source of this T cell receptor beta chain is a study of blood T cell repertoires in COVID-19 (dated by TCRdb to the early 2020s). As for the study more broadly: Collaborator samples came from the United States, Italy and Spain and covered acute and convalescent phases of COVID-19. HLA class I and class II types, where available, came from metadata supplied by the sample provider rather than from assay-based typing. The repertoires were released in a freely available public database intended as a resource for research on the immune response to SARS-CoV-2. The sample metadata nearly always contained a de-identified subject ID, COVID-19 status, age in years and sex. The prospective study material was composed of cDNA or gDNA derived from T cells, B-cell-depleted T cells, or PBMCs. The samples were drawn from two sources: the first 160 participants of the ongoing ImmuneRACE study, and over 1,000 subjects contributed by 6 global collaborators. Deeply sampled blood TCRbeta repertoires from subjects exposed to, actively infected with, or recovered from COVID-19 were included in the dataset. Study-wide findings and limitations: How much clinical and demographic metadata was included differed by source and by participant, and the metadata was provided uncurated.

The immunoSEQ Assay, a bias-controlled multiplex PCR, was used to amplify TCRbeta CDR3 regions from genomic DNA. The paper's data handling went like this. The number of nucleated cells in each sample was estimated by amplification of reference gene primers within the assay. Sequence reads were collapsed and filtered to measure the absolute abundance of every unique TCRbeta CDR3 rearrangement. For each sample, productive Simpson clonality was calculated as the square root of Simpson's diversity index over productive rearrangements. TCRdb retrieved this table from immuneACCESS and kept in-frame rearrangements only. Not all clones are present; in checked studies, unresolved V genes account for under half, and no reason is known for the remainder. That table supplies the V and J calls and clone size; D and trimming were determined from the DNA. The sample table holds about 170,000 clones, of which 82% were seen once. The top ten constitute more than 9% of the sample.

At the junction V is shortened by 11 bases and J by 3 bases; bases outside the gene matches: 10. Inclusive of the bounding cysteine and phenylalanine, the CDR3 is 14 residues long. The retained sequence is limited to the CDR3, 42 bases, with the frame set at the first base. As encoded in the germline V gene (reference sequence), CDR1 is LNHDA while CDR2 is SQIVND. Each collaborating institution followed its own protocols to collect whole blood in K2EDTA tubes. For TCRbeta analysis, collaborator samples were shipped as frozen whole blood, as isolated PBMCs, or as DNA extracted from either sample type. A word on this clone: What this receptor recognizes is not known. No quality values exist for individual bases; no much larger clone is one base distant.

The chain couples TRBV19 to TRBJ2-3, and 8 junctional nucleotides match TRBD1. The TCR sequence derives from an elderly woman with active or convalescent COVID-19. Sequencing used peripheral blood. The DNA sequence reads TGTGCCGCGGCCTCGGGACAGGCTACAGATACGCAGTATTTT. Translation gives CAAASGQATDTQYF. Extended through the reference TRBV19 and TRBJ2-3 proteins, this CDR3 yields the full variable domain: DGGITQSPKYLFRKEGQNVTLSCEQNLNHDAMYWYRQDPGQGLRLIYYSQIVNDFQKGDIAEGYSVSREKKESFPLTVTSAQKNPTAFYLCAAASGQATDTQYFGPGTRLTVL.